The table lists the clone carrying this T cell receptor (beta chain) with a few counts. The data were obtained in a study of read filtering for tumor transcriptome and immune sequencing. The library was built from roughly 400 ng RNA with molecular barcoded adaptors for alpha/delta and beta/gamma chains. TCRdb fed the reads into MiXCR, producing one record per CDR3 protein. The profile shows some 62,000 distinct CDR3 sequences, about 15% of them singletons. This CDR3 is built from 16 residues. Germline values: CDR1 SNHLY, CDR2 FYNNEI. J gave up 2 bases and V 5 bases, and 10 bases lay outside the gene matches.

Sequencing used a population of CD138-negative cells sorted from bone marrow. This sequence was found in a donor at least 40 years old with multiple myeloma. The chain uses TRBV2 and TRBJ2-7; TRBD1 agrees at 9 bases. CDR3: CASSFSPGQGTYEQYF. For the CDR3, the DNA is TGTGCCAGCAGTTTTTCACCGGGACAGGGTACCTACGAGCAGTACTTC.